The entry below describes one T cell receptor (beta chain). This clonotype was seen more than once but under ten times. No antigen is known for it. Base qualities were left out, and no much larger clone turns up one base away. The record originates from a study of human T cells and chemical hapten exposure (dated by TCRdb to the early 2020s). Study-wide context: For sensitization, 2% DPC in acetone was applied to a roughly 2 cm by roughly 2 cm area of upper inner arm skin. Weekly therapeutic DPC doses were additionally applied to the scalp of patients throughout the approximately 24-week study period. Patch testing was performed on the upper back with Finn chambers containing 0.01% DPC, and the patch tests were scored after 6 days according to International Contact Dermatitis Research Group standards. The mostly female patient cohort included alopecia areata with under or over 50% scalp involvement, alopecia totalis and alopecia universalis. Libraries were pooled for sequencing, and per-sample TCR yields varied mainly because of small differences in library volumes within the pool. The study tracked peripheral blood TCR repertoire changes in vivo during primary and secondary sensitization to the hapten diphenylcyclopropenone (DPC) in alopecia patients. Blood samples were taken from patients before sensitization (week 0) and then at 2, 6 and about 24 weeks after DPC sensitization. Blood for TCR sequencing was provided by twenty-nine alopecia patients at one to four time points (pre-sensitization, 2, 6 and 24 weeks). What the research found in general, with its limitations: No change with DPC sensitization was found in the number of TCRs above 1 in 1000 frequency, and no evidence of global repertoire structure alterations was found. Significantly more large CDR3 similarity clusters were formed by expanded TCRs than by pre-sensitization or healthy control sets, consistent with antigen-driven responses. Repeated subsampling changed both the strength of the expansion versus patch-test correlation and the threshold at which the correlation became significant. The number of PT1 expanded TCRs positively correlated with patch test score, significant at thresholds 8, 16 and 32 but not 4. All patients had alopecia, a presumed autoimmune disease, so their immune response might differ from that of healthy individuals.

The time point label, as the study defines it: patch test 1, 2 weeks after DPC sensitization. This specimen's treatment or condition label, per the study, means: therapeutic diphenylcyclopropenone sensitization with weekly scalp DPC. At every patch-test visit, the blood draw took place before the patch test was put on. To be eligible, patients had to be aged 18 to 70, diagnosed with alopecia and judged suitable for DPC therapy, while pregnant patients were excluded. Total RNA was extracted from unfractionated whole blood that had been collected in Tempus Blood RNA tubes. Library creation used RACE. Sequencing instrument: NextSeq 500. During library preparation, unique molecular identifiers were attached to individual cDNA molecules so that TCRs could be counted in a quantitative, reproducible way. From each blood RNA sample, both TCR alpha and TCR beta chains were sequenced. As for the authors' bioinformatics: Samples had a median of roughly 87,000 TCRs, with a range from roughly 23,224 to 700,000. The Decombinator software suite was used to annotate V, J and CDR3 in the TCR reads. For PS versus PT1 abundance plots, all samples were subsampled to the same number of TCRs (28,000). TCRs were defined as expanded if absent before sensitization and observed at least eight times at the 2-week time point. The raw public data were reprocessed by TCRdb itself: fastp quality trimming at Q25, MiXCR clonotype calling, in-frame beta chains only. Each entry merges the rows of one CDR3 protein and shows their most common DNA and genes. TCRdb assigned the V and J calls; the authors' analysis was not used. The sample table shows 300,000 to 400,000 distinct CDR3 sequences, and approximately 6.3% are seen once. Clones ranked in the top ten supply about 8% of the sample.

The cysteine opens and the phenylalanine closes a CDR3 of 12 amino acids. The read is trimmed to its CDR3 DNA, 36 bases read in frame from base 1. Based on the germline V gene, the CDR1 and CDR2 sequences are SQVTM and ANQGSEA. Material: whole blood, obtained in connection with sensitization to the hapten diphenylcyclopropenone (DPC). The chain employs TRBV29-1 and TRBJ1-2; the D segment could be TRBD1, given 6 matching bases. This sequence originates from a young woman with alopecia areata. Some clones in this sample may be carry-over from other donors' samples. CDR3 loop: CTWTEPNYGYTF. The DNA sequence is TGCACCTGGACAGAGCCTAACTATGGCTACACCTTC.